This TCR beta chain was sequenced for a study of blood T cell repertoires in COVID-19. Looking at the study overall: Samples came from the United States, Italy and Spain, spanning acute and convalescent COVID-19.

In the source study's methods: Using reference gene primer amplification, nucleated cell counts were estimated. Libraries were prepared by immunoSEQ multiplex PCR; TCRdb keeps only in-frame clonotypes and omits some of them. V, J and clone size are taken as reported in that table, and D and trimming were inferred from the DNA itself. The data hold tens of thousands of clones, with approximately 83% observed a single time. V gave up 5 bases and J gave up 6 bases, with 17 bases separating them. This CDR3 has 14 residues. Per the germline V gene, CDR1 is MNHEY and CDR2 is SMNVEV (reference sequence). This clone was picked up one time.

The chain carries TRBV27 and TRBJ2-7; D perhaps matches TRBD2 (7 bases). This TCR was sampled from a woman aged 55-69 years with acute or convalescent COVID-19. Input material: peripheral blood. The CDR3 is CASSKRGGLREQYF. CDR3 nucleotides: TGTGCCAGCAGTAAGAGGGGGGGACTCCGCGAGCAGTACTTC.